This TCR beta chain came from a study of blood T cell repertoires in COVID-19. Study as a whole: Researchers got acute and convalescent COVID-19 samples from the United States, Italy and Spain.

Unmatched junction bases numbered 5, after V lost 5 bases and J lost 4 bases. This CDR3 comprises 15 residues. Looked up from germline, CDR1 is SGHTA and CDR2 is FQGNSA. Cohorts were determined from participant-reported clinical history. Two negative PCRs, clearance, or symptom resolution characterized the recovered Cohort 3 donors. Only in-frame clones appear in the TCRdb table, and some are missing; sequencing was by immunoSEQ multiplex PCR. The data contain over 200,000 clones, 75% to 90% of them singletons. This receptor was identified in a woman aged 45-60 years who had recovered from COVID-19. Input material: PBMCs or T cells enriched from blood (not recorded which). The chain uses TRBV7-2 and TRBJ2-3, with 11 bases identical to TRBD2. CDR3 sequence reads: CASSNLAGGSDTQYF. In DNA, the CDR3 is TGTGCCAGCAGCAATCTAGCGGGAGGATCAGATACGCAGTATTTT.